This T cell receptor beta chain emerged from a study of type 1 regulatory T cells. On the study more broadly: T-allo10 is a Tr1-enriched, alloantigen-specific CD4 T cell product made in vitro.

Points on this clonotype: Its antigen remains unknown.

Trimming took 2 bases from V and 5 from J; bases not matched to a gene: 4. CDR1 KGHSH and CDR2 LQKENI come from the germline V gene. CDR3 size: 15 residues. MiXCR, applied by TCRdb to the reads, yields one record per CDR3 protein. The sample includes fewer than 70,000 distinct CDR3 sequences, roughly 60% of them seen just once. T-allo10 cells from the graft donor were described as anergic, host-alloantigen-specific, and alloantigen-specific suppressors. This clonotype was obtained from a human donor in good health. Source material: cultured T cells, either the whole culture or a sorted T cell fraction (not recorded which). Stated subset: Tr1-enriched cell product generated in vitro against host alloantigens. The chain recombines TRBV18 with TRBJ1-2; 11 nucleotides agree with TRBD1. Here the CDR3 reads CASSPFGQGAYGYTF. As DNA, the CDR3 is TGTGCCAGCTCACCATTCGGACAGGGGGCTTATGGCTACACCTTC.